Described below is a single TCR beta chain sequence and its context. The sample comes from a study of T-cell reconstitution after alpha-beta-depleted transplantation in children. For TCRbeta, the library was prepared with unique molecular identifiers. In TCRdb, the PCR reads were re-called with MiXCR into one record per CDR3 protein. The repertoire includes nearly 350,000 distinct CDR3 sequences, 15% to 20% of them detected once, and roughly two fifths sits in the top ten. CDR1 is ENHRY, CDR2 SYGVKD, per germline. Trimming pared 10 bases from V and 6 bases from J, leaving 15 bases between. CDR3 size: 12 residues.

J is TRBJ1-1 and V is TRBV10-3; D call uncertain. This sequence originates from a male patient aged 2 to 10 who had a stem cell transplant for acute lymphoblastic leukemia, so the T cells may come from the graft donor. The source was PBMCs, mostly from graft donor cells, collected 360 days after TCRalphabeta/CD19-depleted stem cell transplant. The DNA for the CDR3 is TGTGCCACGAACCCAAGCGGGCCTGAAGCTTTCTTT. Encoded protein: CATNPSGPEAFF.